The 30 T cell receptor beta chains in this list originate from one sample, sequenced in a study of T-cell reconstitution after alpha-beta-depleted transplantation in children (TCRdb year 2016). Receptor libraries were prepared by PCR. The reads were generated on an Illumina HiSeq 2500. TCR library preparation used molecular barcoding, with unique molecular identifiers applied to normalize quantification of the TCRbeta repertoire. TCRdb reprocessing: public reads trimmed at Q25 with fastp, clones called with MiXCR, in-frame beta chains kept. Each CDR3 protein gets just one entry, which takes the most common genes and DNA from the rows behind it. Across this sample there are 200,000 to 250,000 distinct CDR3 sequences, with approximately 9% seen only once. Over 5% of the sample lies in the top ten. The sequenced sample was PBMCs from the stem cell graft donor, obtained from the stem cell graft. The receptors derive from a human donor who donated a stem cell graft to a child with acute lymphoblastic leukemia.

This clonotype was counted only a few times. The chain couples TRBV24-1 to TRBJ1-2; 8 nucleotides line up with TRBD1. The CDR3 has 14 amino acids. Trimming cost V 6 bases and J 4 bases; bases outside gene matches: 6. Germline CDR1 reads KGHDR; CDR2 reads SFDVKD. CDR3 protein: CATSPGGAGYGYTF. DNA for the CDR3: TGTGCCACCAGTCCAGGGGGCGCCGGCTATGGCTACACCTTC.

The table lists this clonotype with many counts. V usage is TRBV2 and J usage is TRBJ2-5; D gene uncertain. CDR1 SNHLY and CDR2 FYNNEI come from the germline V gene. The CDR3 is 10 amino acids. V lost 4 bases and J lost 5, with 2 bases in between. The CDR3: CASSGETQYF. CDR3 DNA: TGTGCCAGCAGTGGTGAGACCCAGTACTTC.

The chain links TRBV27 to TRBJ2-7; a possible D gene is TRBD2 (6 bases). Germline V gives CDR1 MNHEY, CDR2 SMNVEV (reference sequence). The V and J ends lost 5 bases and 3 bases respectively, with 20 bases between them. The CDR3 has 16 residues. The CDR3 is CASSGGTPYYYYEQYF. In DNA form, the CDR3 reads TGTGCCAGCAGTGGCGGGACCCCCTACTACTACTACGAGCAGTACTTC.

This clonotype was counted many times. The chain has TRBV18 and TRBJ1-4; TRBD1 aligns across 7 bases. The CDR3 consists of 16 residues. After removal of 6 bases from V and 6 bases from J, the junction contained 13 bases not matched to a gene. Germline V CDR1 and CDR2: KGHSH, LQKENI. Here the CDR3 DNA reads TGTGCCAGCTCGCCCTTCAACAGGGGTGGTTATGAAAAACTGTTTTTT. Its protein is CASSPFNRGGYEKLFF.

This clonotype was detected ten times or more. The chain is built from TRBV18 and TRBJ1-3; no definite D call. This CDR3 has 17 amino acids. Deletions cut 6 bases from V and 0 bases from J, with 18 bases between. Germline assignment: CDR1 KGHSH and CDR2 LQKENI. CDR3 loop: CASSPTVSGYSGNTIYF. In nucleotides, the CDR3 is TGTGCCAGCTCTCCCACGGTTTCGGGATACTCTGGAAACACCATATATTTT.

This clonotype was recorded a few times. The chain couples TRBV20-1 to TRBJ1-5; D is undetermined. The CDR3 length is 13 residues. Trimming took 1 base from V and 1 from J, leaving 5 bases between them. From germline, CDR1 is DFQATT and CDR2 SNEGSKA (reference sequence). The CDR3 nucleotides are TGCAGTGCTAGAGTCGGGAGCAATCAGCCCCAGCATTTT. Amino acids: CSARVGSNQPQHF.

This clonotype was detected many times. The chain has TRBV20-1 and TRBJ2-3; TRBD2 matches 12 bases. This CDR3 region has 16 residues. Trimming cost V 1 base and J 3 bases; bases outside gene matches: 5. Germline V gives CDR1 DFQATT, CDR2 SNEGSKA (reference sequence). This CDR3 is CSARASGGAWTDTQYF. DNA of the CDR3: TGCAGTGCTAGAGCTAGCGGGGGGGCCTGGACAGATACGCAGTATTTT.

This clonotype has more than one count but fewer than ten. The chain uses TRBV2 and TRBJ1-2; the D gene is possibly TRBD1 (6 bases). Between the trimmed V and J ends, which lost 5 bases and 0 bases, there was a span of 16 bases. This CDR3 has 16 residues. Germline values: CDR1 SNHLY, CDR2 FYNNEI. CDR3 in amino acids: CASSPRGEKANYGYTF. CDR3 DNA sequence: TGTGCCAGCAGTCCTAGGGGGGAAAAAGCTAACTATGGCTACACCTTC.

The chain has TRBV7-9 and TRBJ1-2; 9 bases line up with TRBD1. From germline, CDR1 is SEHNR and CDR2 FQNEAQ (reference sequence). The CDR3 runs 17 residues. V dropped 7 bases and J dropped 3; count of bases not matched to a gene: 15. CDR3 sequence (DNA): TGTGCCAGCATCTACCCAGAGCGGACAGGGGTCGACTATGGCTACACCTTC. Amino acid sequence: CASIYPERTGVDYGYTF.

The sample holds a few counts of this clonotype. The chain has TRBV5-1 and TRBJ2-2; 15 bases match TRBD2. The CDR3 consists of 21 residues. Germline V gene data show CDR1 as SGHRS and CDR2 as YFSETQ. The V gene end was trimmed by 4 bases and the J gene end by 0 bases; junction bases not matched to a gene: 13. CDR3 protein: CASSKGLAGGPAIANTGELFF. The CDR3 nucleotides read TGCGCCAGCAGCAAAGGACTAGCGGGGGGGCCAGCCATCGCGAACACCGGGGAGCTGTTTTTT.

This clonotype was observed at least ten times. V gene TRBV7-6 combines with J gene TRBJ2-5; the D gene is possibly TRBD2 (7 bases). The CDR3 is 14 amino acids. The V gene's germline CDR1 is SGHVS and CDR2 FNYEAQ. Between the trimmed V and J ends, which lost 8 bases and 5 bases, there was a span of 18 bases. The CDR3 region is CASWKGGTGETQYF. The CDR3 DNA reads as TGTGCCAGCTGGAAGGGGGGGACTGGGGAGACCCAGTACTTC.

The gene calls are TRBV5-4 and TRBJ2-7; no definite D call. Germline CDR1 is SGHNT and CDR2 is YYREEE (reference sequence). The length of the CDR3 is 14 residues. Trimming took off 0 bases at V and 7 bases at J, with 14 bases between the two ends. CDR3 amino acids: CASSLVGFPSEQYF. The CDR3 DNA is TGTGCCAGCAGCTTGGTAGGGTTCCCAAGTGAGCAGTACTTC.

The chain links TRBV7-9 to TRBJ1-4, with D unclear. CDR3 size: 15 residues. CDR1 SEHNR and CDR2 FQNEAQ come from the germline V gene (reference sequence). V was shortened by 2 bases and J by 5 bases, with 12 bases between the two germline ends. CDR3 bases: TGTGCCAGCAGCTTAATCCTTGGACCCAATGAAAAACTGTTTTTT. Its translation: CASSLILGPNEKLFF.

This rearrangement joins TRBV5-1 to TRBJ2-1; 8 bases fit TRBD2. Per germline, CDR1 SGHRS and CDR2 YFSETQ. V was clipped by 4 bases and J by 6 bases; unmatched bases: 9. This CDR3 is 15 amino acids long. The CDR3 here is CASSLGAGGINEQFF. CDR3 nucleotides: TGCGCCAGCAGCCTCGGGGCGGGGGGCATCAATGAGCAGTTCTTC. Variable domain in full (rest from reference TRBV5-1 and TRBJ2-1): KAGVTQTPRYLIKTRGQQVTLSCSPISGHRSVSWYQQTPGQGLQFLFEYFSETQRNKGNFPGRFSGRQFSNSRSEMNVSTLELGDSALYLCASSLGAGGINEQFFGPGTRLTVL.

This clonotype showed up many times. The chain uses TRBV6-1 and TRBJ2-5; 12 positions agree with TRBD2. Germline V gene sequence: CDR1 MNHNS, CDR2 SASEGT. The CDR3 length is 16 residues. Germline trimming cut 10 bases from V and 5 bases from J; bases unmatched to any gene: 14. The CDR3 protein is CATDATSGGGWETQYF. The CDR3 coding sequence is TGTGCCACCGACGCGACTAGCGGGGGAGGGTGGGAGACCCAGTACTTC.

This clonotype was seen many times. The chain is built from TRBV6-2 or TRBV6-3 and TRBJ2-7; the D is unclear. Per the germline V gene, CDR1 is MNHEY and CDR2 is SVGEGT. Trimming shortened V by 0 bases and J by 5 bases, and 11 bases separated the two germline ends. This CDR3 region has 14 residues. This CDR3 is CASSYSTVAHEQYF. The CDR3 DNA follows: TGTGCCAGCAGTTACTCCACAGTGGCCCACGAGCAGTACTTC.

This clonotype appeared many times. The chain uses TRBV29-1 and TRBJ1-2; 7 nucleotides line up with TRBD1. The J segment lost 8 bases and the V segment lost 0 bases, leaving 6 bases of the junction unmatched. There are 13 residues in the CDR3. Germline CDR1 SQVTM, CDR2 ANQGSEA. As DNA, the CDR3 is TGCAGCGTTGAAGATGGACAGGTTCGGGGCTACACCTTC. Translation gives CSVEDGQVRGYTF.

This clonotype was counted between two and nine times. The V call is TRBV27, the J call TRBJ2-1, with a tentative D call TRBD2 (5 bases). Deletions cut 6 bases from V and 8 bases from J, with 26 bases between. CDR1 is MNHEY, CDR2 SMNVEV, per germline (reference sequence). The CDR3 consists of 17 residues. CDR3 amino acids: CASRPLGMGDFAYEQFF. The CDR3 nucleotides read TGTGCCAGCAGGCCCTTGGGGATGGGAGATTTCGCTTATGAGCAGTTCTTC.

This clonotype was seen repeatedly, ten times or more. The chain joins TRBV19 to TRBJ1-1; D is possibly TRBD1 (5 bases). Germline loops: CDR1 LNHDA, CDR2 SQIVND (reference sequence). The CDR3 has 15 amino acids. The V and J ends lost 6 bases and 4 bases respectively, with 18 bases between them. The CDR3 coding sequence is TGTGCCAGTAGCAACGGTCGACGACAGACCACTGAAGCTTTCTTT. Protein: CASSNGRRQTTEAFF.

The chain carries TRBV11-2 and TRBJ2-5; 11 nucleotides match TRBD2. From germline, CDR1 is SGHAT and CDR2 FQNNGV. The CDR3 contains 16 residues. Germline trimming cut 1 base from V and 4 bases from J; bases unmatched to any gene: 5. CDR3 protein: CASSLGASGGIETQYF. CDR3 DNA: TGTGCCAGCAGCTTAGGAGCTAGCGGGGGGATAGAGACCCAGTACTTC.

Worth noting for this clonotype: The CDR3 carries no conserved terminal phenylalanine or tryptophan, so it likely arises from a read error. The chain has TRBV19 and TRBJ1-4; tentative D call: TRBD1 (5 bases). V was trimmed by 6 bases and J by 3 bases, leaving 14 bases between them. The CDR3 totals 15 residues. Germline V gene sequence: CDR1 LNHDA, CDR2 SQIVND (reference sequence). CDR3 sequence: CASRGTQAANEKLFI. CDR3 DNA: TGTGCCAGTAGGGGCACACAGGCGGCTAATGAAAAACTGTTTATT.

This clonotype was detected many times. V gene TRBV7-2 combines with J gene TRBJ2-3; possible D gene TRBD2, 8 bases. Trimming removed 7 bases from V and 5 bases from J, with 16 bases in between. This CDR3 is built from 14 residues. Germline CDR1 is SGHTA and CDR2 is FQGNSA. In nucleotides, the CDR3 is TGTGCCAGCACGGGAGGGGGCGCGGTAGATACGCAGTATTTT. Its translation: CASTGGGAVDTQYF.

This clonotype was seen more than once but under ten times. The chain couples TRBV7-2 to TRBJ2-2, with D hard to call. V dropped 3 bases and J dropped 9 bases, with 8 bases sitting between them. Germline CDR1 and CDR2: SGHTA and FQGNSA. CDR3 length equals 12 residues. This CDR3 reads CASSLTPRELFF. As DNA, the CDR3 is TGTGCCAGCAGCTTGACTCCCCGGGAGCTGTTTTTT.

This clonotype was found a few times. The J gene is TRBJ2-2, the V gene TRBV29-1; 9 bases are a match to TRBD2. The V and J ends lost 7 bases and 3 bases, in that order; junction bases with no gene match: 9. The CDR3 spans 15 residues. Germline V lookup: CDR1 SQVTM, CDR2 ANQGSEA. This CDR3 reads CSAGGTSGYTGELFF. Here the CDR3 DNA reads TGCAGCGCAGGTGGTACTAGCGGGTACACCGGGGAGCTGTTTTTT.

This rearrangement joins TRBV27 to TRBJ2-7, with D maybe TRBD1 (5 bases). This CDR3 has 14 amino acids. Germline values: CDR1 MNHEY, CDR2 SMNVEV (reference sequence). Trimming took off 6 bases at V and 2 bases at J, with 14 bases between the two ends. CDR3 loop: CASSFSGPAYEQYF. The DNA of the CDR3 is TGTGCCAGCAGCTTTTCAGGGCCGGCCTACGAGCAGTACTTC.

This clonotype was seen a few times. The CDR3 spells CSVEIRTGGPTDTQYF. DNA of the CDR3: TGCAGCGTTGAAATTAGGACAGGGGGACCCACAGATACGCAGTATTTT. The V gene is TRBV29-1, the J gene TRBJ2-3; 10 nucleotides align to TRBD1. Trimming cost V 2 bases and J 2 bases; bases outside gene matches: 7. Germline-derived CDR1 and CDR2 are SQVTM and ANQGSEA. The CDR3 totals 16 residues.

This clonotype was seen at least ten times. The rearrangement joins TRBV27 to TRBJ2-7, with no clear D. Germline V gene sequence: CDR1 MNHEY, CDR2 SMNVEV (reference sequence). Trimming removed 5 bases from V and 3 bases from J, with 14 bases in between. CDR3 length: 14 amino acids. The CDR3 protein is CASSLRPVLYEQYF. CDR3 nucleotides: TGTGCCAGCAGTCTCCGGCCGGTCCTCTACGAGCAGTACTTC.

Many counts were recorded for this clonotype. V is TRBV5-8 and J is TRBJ2-2; D is possibly TRBD1 or TRBD2 (5 bases each). Germline V gene sequence: CDR1 SGHTS, CDR2 YDEGEE. CDR3 size: 16 residues. Deletions cut 3 bases from V and 0 bases from J, with 12 bases between. The chain's CDR3 is CASSWDGDANTGELFF. The CDR3 region has the DNA TGTGCCAGCAGCTGGGACGGGGATGCGAACACCGGGGAGCTGTTTTTT. The full variable domain, with the rest looked up from reference TRBV5-8 and TRBJ2-2, is EAGVTQSPTHLIKTRGQQATLRCSPISGHTSVYWYQQALGLGLQFLLWYDEGEERNRGNFPPRFSGRQFPNYSSELNVNALELEDSALYLCASSWDGDANTGELFFGEGSRLTVL.

This clonotype was counted at least ten times. The chain links TRBV5-1 to TRBJ2-5; 9 bases line up with TRBD1. The ends lost 4 bases at V and 2 bases at J; junction bases unmatched: 3. The CDR3 covers 14 residues. The germline V gene encodes CDR1 SGHRS and CDR2 YFSETQ. In DNA, the CDR3 is TGCGCCAGCAGCCCCGGGACAGGGCAAGAGACCCAGTACTTC. Protein: CASSPGTGQETQYF.

This clonotype turned up a few times. The chain has TRBV20-1 and TRBJ2-1; 15 positions agree with TRBD2. Germline V gene sequence: CDR1 DFQATT, CDR2 SNEGSKA (reference sequence). The CDR3 runs to 17 residues. V lost 8 bases and J lost 10; bases outside the gene matches: 18. The CDR3 sequence: CSSSLRGLAGGLWEQFF. The CDR3 DNA sequence: TGCAGTTCCTCCCTCCGAGGACTAGCGGGGGGGCTTTGGGAGCAGTTCTTC.